The rows below give T cell receptor beta chains drawn from one sample of a study of T cell changes during pregnancy in multiple sclerosis. TCRdb's table, derived via immunoSEQ multiplex PCR, lists solely in-frame clones and lacks some. The sample carries about 100,000 clones, around 94% recorded once. The starting material was peripheral blood, obtained in the second trimester of pregnancy. These receptors originate from a female donor with multiple sclerosis, enrolled in a pregnancy study. Each CDR3 is given with its conserved first and last residue. A D gene is named only where the DNA matches it firmly. Size tells how often a clone was seen (once, few, many) or the class of an expanded clone, and some rows leave it out.

TRBJ2-1 NA TRBV25-1 15 TRBD1 CASSAPPGQKNEQFF TGTGCCAGCAGTGCCCCTCCGGGACAGAAAAATGAGCAGTTCTTC
TRBJ1-1 NA TRBV28 12 NA CASSLTTSEAFF TGTGCCAGCAGTCTCACGACATCTGAAGCTTTCTTT
TRBJ2-3 NA TRBV6-1 15 NA CASSEAGLDPDTQYF TGTGCCAGCAGTGAAGCGGGGCTCGATCCAGATACGCAGTATTTT
TRBJ1-2 NA TRBV5-1 15 TRBD1 CASSQDREAPYGYTF TGCGCCAGCAGCCAGGACAGGGAGGCTCCCTATGGCTACACCTTC
TRBJ1-2 few TRBV4-2 14 TRBD1 CASSQDGTEDGYTF TGTGCCAGCAGCCAAGATGGGACAGAGGATGGCTACACCTTC
TRBJ1-1 NA TRBV6-4 14 TRBD1 CASRDRGGLDEAFF TGTGCCAGCCGGGACAGGGGGGGATTGGATGAAGCTTTCTTT
TRBJ2-7 NA TRBV11-2 17 TRBD1 CASSLVPATGLRWEQYF TGTGCCAGCAGCTTAGTTCCCGCGACAGGGTTGAGGTGGGAGCAGTACTTC
TRBJ1-5 NA TRBV9 14 TRBD1 CASSVGGGGQPQHF TGTGCCAGCAGCGTAGGAGGGGGCGGTCAGCCCCAGCATTTT
TRBJ2-6 NA TRBV6-6 15 NA CATQMARTGANVLTF TGTGCCACTCAAATGGCCAGGACTGGGGCCAACGTCCTGACTTTC
TRBJ1-1 NA TRBV19 15 NA CASSIRVRGGYEAFF TGTGCCAGTAGTATTAGGGTCCGAGGGGGATATGAAGCTTTCTTT
TRBJ1-3 NA TRBV5-1 15 NA CASSLGSGAGNTIYF TGCGCCAGCAGCTTGGGTTCAGGTGCTGGAAACACCATATATTTT
TRBJ2-3 NA TRBV18 17 TRBD2 CASSPLSGGPPQDTQYF TGTGCCAGCTCACCACTTAGCGGGGGCCCACCACAAGATACGCAGTATTTT
TRBJ2-7 few TRBV6-5 15 TRBD2 CASSYSTSGGYEQYF TGTGCCAGCAGTTACTCGACTAGCGGGGGCTACGAGCAGTACTTC
TRBJ1-6 NA TRBV27 15 NA CASLSARGRNSPLHF TGTGCCAGCCTTTCTGCGCGGGGACGAAATTCACCCCTCCACTTT
TRBJ1-3 NA TRBV10-3 14 NA CAISETGSGNTIYF TGTGCCATCAGTGAGACAGGGTCTGGAAACACCATATATTTT
TRBJ2-7 NA TRBV6-6 15 TRBD1 CASSQTGTGGYEQYF TGTGCCAGCAGCCAAACCGGGACAGGGGGGTACGAGCAGTACTTC
TRBJ2-7 NA TRBV28 15 NA CASSIAGDSSYEQYF TGTGCCAGCAGTATAGCAGGGGATTCTTCCTACGAGCAGTACTTC
TRBJ2-7 NA TRBV2 14 NA CASKVGTQTYEQYF TGTGCCAGCAAAGTCGGGACTCAAACCTACGAGCAGTACTTC
TRBJ2-7 NA TRBV27 15 TRBD2 CASSPRAGTGYEQYF TGTGCCAGCAGTCCGCGAGCGGGGACGGGCTACGAGCAGTACTTC
TRBJ2-2 NA TRBV5-4 17 TRBD2 CASSLDLKRENTGELFF TGTGCCAGCAGCTTGGATCTAAAGCGGGAGAACACCGGGGAGCTGTTTTTT
TRBJ2-7 NA TRBV5-3 14 TRBD2 CAALYSGSSYEQYF TGTGCCGCGCTGTATAGCGGGAGCTCCTACGAGCAGTACTTC
TRBJ2-6 NA TRBV9 18 TRBD2 CASSVATSGGAGANVLTF TGTGCCAGCAGCGTAGCTACTAGTGGGGGGGCTGGGGCCAACGTCCTGACTTTC
TRBJ1-2 NA TRBV5-4 15 TRBD1 CASSLQAGGVGGYTF TGTGCCAGCAGCTTACAAGCAGGGGGTGTTGGTGGCTACACCTTC
TRBJ2-3 NA TRBV2 12 NA CASSESVYTQYF TGTGCCAGCAGTGAGTCGGTATATACGCAGTATTTT
TRBJ1-1 once TRBV18 14 NA CASSTGEKGTEAFF TGTGCCAGCTCCACGGGGGAGAAGGGGACTGAAGCTTTCTTT
TRBJ2-2 NA TRBV7-3 14 TRBD1 CASGGQANTGELFF TGTGCCAGCGGAGGACAGGCCAACACCGGGGAGCTGTTTTTT
TRBJ2-2 NA TRBV6-5 16 TRBD1 CASSYRQGINTGELFF TGTGCCAGCAGTTACCGACAGGGAATAAACACCGGGGAGCTGTTTTTT
TRBJ2-1 NA TRBV30 13 TRBD2 CAWISSGGNEQFF TGTGCCTGGATCTCTAGCGGGGGGAATGAGCAGTTCTTC
TRBJ2-1 once TRBV5-6 14 TRBD2 CACGWRGVNNEQFF TGTGCCTGCGGTTGGCGGGGGGTTAACAATGAGCAGTTCTTC
TRBJ2-1 NA TRBV9 15 NA CASSVGLRTHNEQFF TGTGCCAGCAGCGTGGGCCTAAGGACTCACAATGAGCAGTTCTTC
TRBJ2-7 NA TRBV28 12 NA CASSTRAYEQYF TGTGCCAGCAGTACCCGGGCCTACGAGCAGTACTTC
TRBJ2-7 NA TRBV10-1 15 TRBD2 CASSESLAGDDEQYF TGCGCCAGCAGTGAGTCACTAGCGGGAGACGACGAGCAGTACTTC
TRBJ1-1 NA TRBV15 14 NA CATSPPRAATEAFF TGTGCCACCAGCCCCCCCAGGGCAGCCACTGAAGCTTTCTTT
TRBJ1-3 NA TRBV5-1 16 TRBD1 CASNTGAGGSGNTIYF TGCGCCAGCAACACAGGGGCGGGGGGCTCTGGAAACACCATATATTTT
TRBJ2-5 NA TRBV7-9 15 NA CASSPTGIRGETQYF TGTGCCAGCAGCCCGACAGGGATCCGGGGGGAGACCCAGTACTTC
TRBJ2-7 NA TRBV5-4 14 TRBD1 CASSFGTVTGEQYF TGTGCCAGCAGCTTTGGGACAGTAACAGGGGAGCAGTACTTC
TRBJ1-2 NA TRBV6-1 16 TRBD1 CASSAFRGQANYGYTF TGTGCCAGCAGTGCTTTCCGGGGACAGGCTAACTATGGCTACACCTTC
TRBJ1-5 NA TRBV18 15 TRBD1 CASSPSGQNNQPQHF TGTGCCAGCTCACCCTCGGGACAGAACAATCAGCCCCAGCATTTT
TRBJ2-3 NA TRBV7-3 15 TRBD2 CASSPSGLSTDTQYF TGTGCCAGCAGCCCTAGCGGGCTTAGCACAGATACGCAGTATTTT
TRBJ1-2 NA TRBV5-1 14 NA CASSSQVANYGYTF TGCGCCAGCAGCTCACAGGTAGCTAACTATGGCTACACCTTC
TRBJ2-7 NA TRBV7-9 14 TRBD1 CASSTIQGRNEQYF TGTGCCAGCAGCACTATACAGGGGCGGAACGAGCAGTACTTC
TRBJ1-1 NA TRBV5-1 16 NA CASSLGIGGRTTEAFF TGCGCCAGCAGCTTGGGGATCGGGGGGCGGACCACTGAAGCTTTCTTT
TRBJ1-2 NA TRBV2 13 NA CASSRDINYGYTF TGTGCCAGCAGCCGGGACATCAACTATGGCTACACCTTC
TRBJ2-7 once TRBV30 13 TRBD1 CAASSDRGYEQYF TGTGCCGCGTCCTCGGACAGGGGATACGAGCAGTACTTC
TRBJ1-4 NA TRBV13 15 NA CASSQRQIPAEKLFF TGTGCCAGCAGCCAACGACAGATTCCAGCTGAAAAACTGTTTTTT
TRBJ2-1 NA TRBV9 15 NA CASSSSPGQKQLQFF TGTGCCAGCAGCTCAAGTCCTGGGCAAAAGCAACTCCAGTTCTTC
TRBJ2-3 NA TRBV5-6 12 NA CASSFLSDTQYF TGTGCCAGCAGCTTTCTGTCAGATACGCAGTATTTT
TRBJ2-1 NA TRBV6-6 15 NA CASRDTGSSYNEQFF TGTGCCAGCAGGGATACAGGGAGCTCCTACAATGAGCAGTTCTTC
TRBJ1-1 NA TRBV5-1 15 TRBD1 CASSLKGAEYTEAFF TGCGCCAGCAGCTTGAAGGGGGCTGAGTACACTGAAGCTTTCTTT
TRBJ2-2 NA TRBV9 14 NA CASSRSGDTGELFF TGTGCCAGCAGCCGGTCTGGAGACACCGGGGAGCTGTTTTTT
TRBJ2-1 NA TRBV28 17 TRBD2 CASRPTSGFSSYNEQFF TGTGCCAGCAGACCGACTAGCGGGTTTAGCTCCTACAATGAGCAGTTCTTC